The 22 T cell receptor beta chains below all came from one sample that was sequenced in a study of CD8 T cells in Susac syndrome. With random hexamers, reverse transcription was performed on roughly 0.5 to 1 ug of RNA. From the immunoSEQ multiplex PCR reads, TCRdb called clonotypes with MiXCR, one entry per CDR3 protein. The table has around 180,000 distinct CDR3 sequences, roughly 95% seen once. Sequences were obtained from CD8+ T cells from PBMCs. These receptors were obtained from a human donor with multiple sclerosis.

The genes are TRBV29-1 and TRBJ1-3; 11 positions match TRBD1. Germline V gives CDR1 SQVTM, CDR2 ANQGSEA. The CDR3 runs to 17 residues. V shed 5 bases and J 1 base; nucleotides not matched to a gene: 10. The CDR3 here is CSVHMAGTGGSGNTIYF. The CDR3, as DNA: TGCAGCGTTCATATGGCCGGGACAGGGGGTTCTGGAAACACCATATATTTT. Filled out from reference TRBV29-1 and TRBJ1-3, the complete variable domain reads SAVISQKPSRDICQRGTSLTIQCQVDSQVTMMFWYRQQPGQSLTLIATANQGSEATYESGFVIDKFPISRPNLTFSTLTVSNMSPEDSSIYLCSVHMAGTGGSGNTIYFGEGSWLTVV.

This clonotype came up once. The chain uses TRBV9 and TRBJ2-7; D unclear. Germline V gene lookup returns CDR1 SGDLS and CDR2 YYNGEE. The CDR3 is made up of 13 amino acids. The V end was cut by 0 bases, the J end by 1 base, with 5 bases between. CDR3 sequence reads: CASSVATSYEQYF. The CDR3 DNA follows: TGTGCCAGCAGCGTAGCTACATCCTACGAGCAGTACTTC.

This chain joins TRBV9 and TRBJ1-2; D gene uncertain. Trimming removed 4 bases from V and 2 bases from J, with 18 bases in between. Looked up from germline, CDR1 is SGDLS and CDR2 is YYNGEE. This CDR3 is 16 amino acids long. CDR3 protein: CASSRGFSSANYGYTF. The CDR3 nucleotides read TGTGCCAGCAGCCGTGGGTTTTCCTCAGCGAACTATGGCTACACCTTC.

In DNA, the CDR3 is TGTGCCAGCAGTCCGACAGGGCAGCATGGCTACACCTTC. It specifies CASSPTGQHGYTF. The rearrangement links TRBV5-4 to TRBJ1-2; TRBD1 matches at 7 bases. The germline V gene has CDR1 SGHNT and CDR2 YYREEE (reference sequence). The CDR3 extends over 13 amino acids. V lost 5 bases and J lost 6; bases outside the gene matches: 7. The whole variable domain, filled in from reference TRBV5-4 and TRBJ1-2, reads ETGVTQSPTHLIKTRGQQVTLRCSSQSGHNTVSWYQQALGQGPQFIFQYYREEENGRGNFPPRFSGLQFPNYSSELNVNALELDDSALYLCASSPTGQHGYTFGSGTRLTVV.

The chain is built from TRBV10-3 and TRBJ2-7; D is unresolved. This CDR3 comprises 11 residues. Trimming took off 7 bases at V and 3 bases at J, with 7 bases between the two ends. CDR1 ENHRY and CDR2 SYGVKD come from the germline V gene. The CDR3 loop reads CAIMGNYEQYF. CDR3 in DNA: TGTGCCATCATGGGTAACTACGAGCAGTACTTC.

This rearrangement joins TRBV2 to TRBJ2-1; 9 bases match TRBD2. V shed 6 bases and J 5 bases; nucleotides not matched to a gene: 14. CDR3 size: 17 residues. Germline V CDR1 and CDR2: SNHLY, FYNNEI. DNA for the CDR3: TGTGCCAGCAGGGGGACTAGCAAGGGAGAATCCGACAATGAGCAGTTCTTC. Its protein is CASRGTSKGESDNEQFF.

V usage is TRBV4-1 and J usage is TRBJ1-2; 9 bases align to TRBD1. CDR3 length: 16 residues. V shed 3 bases and J 1 base; nucleotides not matched to a gene: 6. CDR1 is MGHRA, CDR2 YSYEKL, per germline. The CDR3 DNA is TGCGCCAGCAGCCAGGAACAGGGGGCCATTAACTATGGCTACACCTTC. Its translation is CASSQEQGAINYGYTF.

CDR3 in DNA: TGCAGTGCTGGGCCCAAACAGGCCTCTTCCCCCCCAGATACGCAGTATTTT. It specifies CSAGPKQASSPPDTQYF. This chain connects TRBV20-1 to TRBJ2-3; maybe TRBD1 (5 bases). This CDR3 comprises 17 residues. Per the germline V gene, CDR1 is DFQATT and CDR2 is SNEGSKA (reference sequence). The germline V and J ends were trimmed by 5 bases and 4 bases, with 25 bases remaining between them.

The chain employs TRBV13 and TRBJ2-7; 9 nucleotides line up with TRBD2. V lost 0 bases, J lost 3 bases, and 9 bases stayed unmatched. Germline values: CDR1 PRHDT, CDR2 FYEKMQ (reference sequence). This CDR3 is built from 17 residues. The CDR3: CASSLGVGAGGNYEQYF. CDR3 in DNA: TGTGCCAGCAGCTTAGGCGTTGGAGCGGGAGGAAACTACGAGCAGTACTTC.

This chain joins TRBV2 and TRBJ2-7; TRBD1 might be the D (7 bases). V lost 6 bases and J 3 bases, leaving 18 bases between the germline ends. CDR1 is SNHLY and CDR2 is FYNNEI in the germline V gene. The length of the CDR3 is 15 residues. The CDR3 DNA reads TGTGCCAGCAGCGCGGGACAGATTCCTGTCTACGAGCAGTACTTC. This gives the protein CASSAGQIPVYEQYF.

The V call is TRBV5-1, the J call TRBJ2-7; 9 positions agree with TRBD2. The V gene's germline CDR1 is SGHRS and CDR2 YFSETQ. The length of the CDR3 is 14 residues. Germline trimming cut 2 bases from V and 5 bases from J; bases unmatched to any gene: 5. Here the CDR3 DNA reads TGCGCCAGCAGCTTCAGCGGGAGGCCGCACGAGCAGTACTTC. Protein: CASSFSGRPHEQYF.

This chain links TRBV30 with TRBJ1-1; D is undetermined. The CDR3 has 13 amino acids. The V gene lost 0 bases and the J gene lost 3 bases, with 8 bases spanning the gap. The germline V gene encodes CDR1 GTSNPN and CDR2 SVGIG (reference sequence). CDR3: CAWSVGADTEAFF. The DNA of the CDR3 is TGTGCCTGGAGTGTGGGCGCGGACACTGAAGCTTTCTTT.

The rearrangement joins TRBV6-5 to TRBJ2-5; weak D call: TRBD1 (6 bases). Germline-derived CDR1 and CDR2 are MNHEY and SVGAGI. Between the trimmed V and J ends, which lost 6 bases and 3 bases, there was a span of 14 bases. CDR3 size: 14 residues. The CDR3 sequence is CASSSWRTEETQYF. The CDR3 DNA is TGTGCCAGCAGCTCCTGGCGGACAGAAGAGACCCAGTACTTC.

The rearrangement links TRBV5-1 to TRBJ1-1; D uncertain. CDR1 SGHRS and CDR2 YFSETQ come from the germline V gene. The CDR3 sequence is 16 residues long. Trimming took off 0 bases at V and 3 bases at J, with 15 bases between the two ends. CDR3 amino acids: CASSLAPTGSYTEAFF. Here the CDR3 DNA reads TGCGCCAGCAGCTTGGCTCCCACGGGTTCGTACACTGAAGCTTTCTTT.

The rearrangement links TRBV3-1 to TRBJ2-1; no clear D. Trimming removed 0 bases at V and 4 bases at J, with 7 bases between. The CDR3 has 14 residues. The germline gives CDR1 LGHDT, CDR2 YNNKEL (reference sequence). The CDR3 nucleotides read TGTGCCAGCAGCCAAGATAATCCGTACAATGAGCAGTTCTTC. Protein: CASSQDNPYNEQFF.

The chain joins TRBV29-1 to TRBJ2-7; 9 bases fit TRBD1. The J segment lost 7 bases and the V segment lost 6 bases, leaving 7 bases of the junction unmatched. This CDR3 is built from 12 residues. The germline gives CDR1 SQVTM, CDR2 ANQGSEA. The CDR3 sequence: CSVNRGLGEQYF. The CDR3 DNA follows: TGCAGCGTCAACAGGGGGCTCGGGGAGCAGTACTTC.

Only a few counts were recorded for this clonotype. The V call is TRBV29-1, the J call TRBJ2-7; 7 positions agree with TRBD1. Germline V CDR1 and CDR2: SQVTM, ANQGSEA. The CDR3 consists of 13 residues. The J segment lost 1 base and the V segment lost 8 bases, leaving 8 bases of the junction unmatched. The CDR3, as DNA: TGCAGCATTTCAGGGGGTCTTTCCTACGAGCAGTACTTC. It translates to CSISGGLSYEQYF.

V and J are TRBV27 and TRBJ2-5; D call uncertain. The CDR3 contains 13 residues. Per germline, CDR1 MNHEY and CDR2 SMNVEV (reference sequence). V was pared by 2 bases and J by 3 bases, with 7 bases between. The CDR3 is CASSLLGEETQYF. The CDR3, as DNA: TGTGCCAGCAGTTTACTTGGGGAAGAGACCCAGTACTTC.

DNA for the CDR3: TGCGCCAGCAGCCAGAAGGACAGGGTGGTCTACAATGAGCAGTTCTTC. Translating it yields CASSQKDRVVYNEQFF. The V call is TRBV4-1, the J call TRBJ2-1, with TRBD1 matching 8 bases. Trimming took 3 bases from V and 3 from J; bases not matched to a gene: 7. The CDR3 has 16 residues. Germline CDR1 and CDR2: MGHRA and YSYEKL.

This rearrangement joins TRBV5-1 to TRBJ2-5; 11 positions agree with TRBD2. Unmatched junction bases numbered 3, after V lost 0 bases and J lost 5 bases. This CDR3 comprises 15 residues. The V gene's germline CDR1 is SGHRS and CDR2 YFSETQ. CDR3 sequence reads: CASSLGLAGMETQYF. DNA for the CDR3: TGCGCCAGCAGCTTGGGACTAGCGGGGATGGAGACCCAGTACTTC.

In nucleotides, the CDR3 is TGTGCCAGTTCGGGGGACAGTGACAATGAGCAGTTCTTC. Its protein is CASSGDSDNEQFF. The genes are TRBV6-5 and TRBJ2-1, with D possibly TRBD1 on 7 matching bases. The length of the CDR3 is 13 residues. V lost 9 bases, J lost 5 bases, and 14 bases lay in between. Germline CDR1 and CDR2: MNHEY and SVGAGI.

CDR3 coding DNA: TGTGCCAGCAGCTGGGGTGACAATGAGCAGTTCTTC. It encodes CASSWGDNEQFF. V gene TRBV12-3 or TRBV12-4 combines with J gene TRBJ2-1, with no clear D. This CDR3 region has 12 residues. With 6 bases removed from V and 5 bases from J, the gap between germline ends came to 8 bases.